One T cell receptor beta chain is described in this entry. A read error may explain this, as a much larger clone is one base away. These data originate in a study of tumor and adjacent non-tumor tissue in lung cancer. Study-wide context: Each sample yielded approximately 4.2 million productive TCRbeta reads on average.

The library came from three nested PCR rounds adapted from ARM-PCR protocols. MiXCR, applied by TCRdb to the multiplex PCR reads, yields one record per CDR3 protein. The sample consists of just over 200,000 distinct CDR3 sequences, about 71% of them appearing once. Per germline, CDR1 SQVTM and CDR2 ANQGSEA. The CDR3 length is 14 residues. This sample's RNA came from whole unsorted tissue. The chain carries TRBV29-1 and TRBJ2-3; 13 bases line up with TRBD2. The sequence derives from a man aged 60 to 69 with non-small cell lung cancer. What was sequenced was lung tumor tissue. This CDR3 reads CSVGTSGVTDMQYF. The DNA of the CDR3 is TGCAGCGTAGGGACTAGCGGGGTCACAGATATGCAGTATTTT.